Presented here are 15 T cell receptor beta chains from one specimen sequenced in a study of tumor-infiltrating lymphocytes in primary liver carcinoma. The authors took blood RNA from unsorted whole blood and also extracted germline DNA. TCR beta cDNA was prepared out of roughly 450 ng total RNA by means of a constant-region primer. Library construction for TCR beta comprised three nested multiplex PCR rounds performed with slightly modified ARM-PCR. Two initial PCR rounds of approximately 10 cycles each paired TRBV1-TRBV30 forward primers with a C-beta reverse primer. TCRdb re-called the multiplex PCR reads with MiXCR, one entry per CDR3 protein. This table has over 250,000 distinct CDR3 sequences, 50% to 60% appearing once. Sample: peripheral blood. The receptors were sampled from a woman in her 30s with primary liver carcinoma and hepatitis B virus infection.

Only one count was recorded for this clonotype. The chain joins TRBV7-8 to TRBJ1-5; 9 positions agree with TRBD1. The CDR3 runs to 15 residues. V was pared by 3 bases and J by 1 base, with 1 base of the junction left unmatched. CDR1 is SGHVS and CDR2 is FQNEAQ in the germline V gene. CDR3 residues: CASSLDRGSNQPQHF. The DNA of the CDR3 is TGTGCCAGCAGCTTGGACAGGGGCAGCAATCAGCCCCAGCATTTT.

Ten or more counts support this clonotype. The V and J genes are TRBV6-2 or TRBV6-3 and TRBJ2-1; 11 nucleotides agree with TRBD2. CDR3 size: 15 residues. In germline, CDR1 is MNHEY, CDR2 SVGEGT. Trimming cost V 0 bases and J 7 bases; bases outside gene matches: 2. The CDR3 DNA reads TGTGCCAGCAGTTACTCTCTAGCGGGAGGTAATGAGCAGTTCTTC. As protein: CASSYSLAGGNEQFF.

Details on this clonotype: Possible read error: a much larger clone is one base away. The V gene is TRBV29-1, the J gene TRBJ1-1; D is uncertain. The CDR3 is 9 amino acids. Germline CDR1 reads SQVTM; CDR2 reads ANQGSEA. The CDR3 reads CRAGYEAFF. In DNA form, the CDR3 reads TGCAGGGCCGGCTATGAAGCTTTCTTT.

In the case of this clonotype: At one end the junction does not follow the germline gene, possibly because of a read error. This chain joins TRBV11-2 and TRBJ2-7; D is ambiguous. CDR1 and CDR2 (germline): SGHAT, FQNNGV. This CDR3 has 15 residues. CDR3 nucleotides: TGTGCCAGCAGCTTAGACCCCGTTGTCTCCTATGAGCAGGACTTC. Protein product: CASSLDPVVSYEQDF. Combining the CDR3 with reference TRBV11-2 and TRBJ2-7 gives the whole variable domain EAGVAQSPRYKIIEKRQSVAFWCNPISGHATLYWYQQILGQGPKLLIQFQNNGVVDDSQLPKDRFSAERLKGVDSTLKIQPAKLEDSAVYLCASSLDPVVSYEQDFGPGTRLTVT.

The chain joins TRBV6-2 or TRBV6-3 to TRBJ2-5; D gene uncertain. V shed 9 bases and J shed 7 bases, with 21 bases lying between them. Germline-derived CDR1 and CDR2 are MNHEY and SVGEGT. This CDR3 is built from 14 residues. DNA of the CDR3: TGTGCCAGTACTTACTCTGGTCTACAGAGGACCCAGTACTTC. This codes for CASTYSGLQRTQYF.

This clonotype was seen a handful of times. The chain recombines TRBV28 with TRBJ2-7; D is undetermined. Trimming took off 3 bases at V and 2 bases at J, with 8 bases between the two ends. This CDR3 spans 13 amino acids. Per the germline V gene, CDR1 is MDHEN and CDR2 is SYDVKM. CDR3 coding DNA: TGTGCCAGCAGTTTGCCAGTTACCTACGAGCAGTACTTC. Protein product: CASSLPVTYEQYF. Combining the CDR3 with reference TRBV28 and TRBJ2-7 gives the whole variable domain DVKVTQSSRYLVKRTGEKVFLECVQDMDHENMFWYRQDPGLGLRLIYFSYDVKMKEKGDIPEGYSVSREKKERFSLILESASTNQTSMYLCASSLPVTYEQYFGPGTRLTVT.

This clonotype was observed a single time. The chain is built from TRBV7-9 and TRBJ1-2, with D possibly TRBD1 on 5 matching bases. Germline assignment: CDR1 SEHNR and CDR2 FQNEAQ (reference sequence). The CDR3 extends over 17 amino acids. With 5 bases removed from V and 0 bases from J, the gap between germline ends came to 19 bases. This chain's CDR3 is CASSPNPGRLANYGYTF. DNA for the CDR3: TGTGCCAGCAGCCCAAACCCAGGGCGGTTGGCTAACTATGGCTACACCTTC.

The sample holds one count of this clonotype. Just one base apart from a much larger clone, this may be a read error. The chain joins TRBV12-3 or TRBV12-4 to TRBJ1-2; D gene uncertain. Trimming removed 4 bases from V and 8 bases from J, with 20 bases in between. The CDR3 has 15 amino acids. The CDR3 spells CASSYTSPVRGGYTF. Here the CDR3 DNA reads TGTGCCAGCAGTTACACCTCGCCGGTCCGAGGGGGCTACACCTTC.

Remarks on this clonotype: This may stem from a read error, because a much larger clone lies one nucleotide away. The rearrangement uses TRBV29-1 and TRBJ2-1; no reliable D call. Germline CDR1 reads SQVTM; CDR2 reads ANQGSEA. This CDR3 region has 12 residues. The CDR3 loop is CIVEMGRNEQFF. In nucleotides, the CDR3 is TGCATCGTTGAAATGGGCAGGAATGAGCAGTTCTTC.

This clonotype appeared once. A much larger clone lies a single base off, so this may be a read error. The chain has TRBV6-5 and TRBJ2-7; TRBD2 aligns across 8 bases. CDR1 is MNHEY, CDR2 SVGAGI, per germline. The CDR3 runs to 14 residues. For the CDR3, the DNA is TGTGCCAACAGTCAAGGTGGCGGGAGGAATAAGCAGTACTTC. The encoded protein is CANSQGGGRNKQYF.

This clonotype was picked up many times. CDR3 protein: CASSSRVPYEQYF. Written as DNA, the CDR3 is TGTGCCAGCAGTTCACGTGTCCCCTACGAGCAGTACTTC. The gene calls are TRBV6-5 and TRBJ2-7; no firm D call. The CDR3 extends over 13 amino acids. V was trimmed by 4 bases and J by 2 bases, leaving 9 bases between them. Per germline, CDR1 MNHEY and CDR2 SVGAGI.

This chain connects TRBV4-1 to TRBJ1-5, with D possibly matching TRBD1 (5 bases). Germline V CDR1 and CDR2: MGHRA, YSYEKL. The CDR3 loop spans 15 amino acids. V lost 7 bases to trimming and J lost 4 bases, with 17 bases between them. In nucleotides, the CDR3 is TGCGCCAGCAACCAGACAGCCACCATTAATCAGCCCCAGCATTTT. Its protein is CASNQTATINQPQHF.

This chain joins TRBV2 and TRBJ2-5; TRBD1 aligns across 9 bases. CDR1 and CDR2 (germline): SNHLY, FYNNEI. V lost 6 bases and J lost 5; bases outside the gene matches: 7. This CDR3 is built from 14 residues. This CDR3 reads CASRSRTGDETQYF. The CDR3 DNA follows: TGTGCCAGCAGAAGCCGGACAGGGGATGAGACCCAGTACTTC. Together with reference TRBV2 and TRBJ2-5, the CDR3 gives the full variable domain: EPEVTQTPSHQVTQMGQEVILRCVPISNHLYFYWYRQILGQKVEFLVSFYNNEISEKSEIFDDQFSVERPDGSNFTLKIRSTKLEDSAMYFCASRSRTGDETQYFGPGTRLLVL.

As for this clonotype: Given a much more abundant clone one base away, this may be a read error. The V gene is TRBV11-2, the J gene TRBJ1-5, with D possibly matching TRBD2 (6 bases). The tail of the sequence fits TRBJ2-3 better, so the J call may be wrong. Germline loops: CDR1 SGHAT, CDR2 FQNNGV. This CDR3 comprises 13 residues. This chain's CDR3 is CASSDNSREPQYF. CDR3 sequence (DNA): TGTGCCAGCAGCGATAACAGCCGGGAGCCCCAGTATTTT.

On this clonotype: At one of its ends the junction is not consistent with the germline gene, which may arise from a read error. J is TRBJ1-6 and V is TRBV11-3; 9 positions agree with TRBD1. Germline assignment: CDR1 SGHNT and CDR2 YENEEA. The CDR3 runs to 15 residues. The CDR3 sequence is CVSSVTGGFNPPLHF. The CDR3 region has the DNA TGTGTCAGCAGCGTCACAGGGGGCTTTAATCCACCCCTCCACTTT.